Detailed here is one TCR beta chain. The antigen is unknown. The sample is drawn from a study of T cell responses to AZD1222 COVID-19 vaccine. Study-wide points: Females made up more of the donors, who were largely white British, and clonal diversity may have come out too low.

Sequencing used immunoSEQ multiplex PCR; TCRdb keeps in-frame clones, though not all of them. The sample lists some 130,000 clones, about 93% occurring once. CDR3 length: 13 amino acids. Trimming stripped 1 base from V and 4 bases from J, with 5 bases between. CDR1 SGDLS and CDR2 YYNGEE come from the germline V gene. V usage is TRBV9 and J usage is TRBJ2-2; D is unresolved. The clonotype originates from an adult in good health. The specimen comprised peripheral blood, sampled on day 0 of AZD1222 vaccination. The CDR3 reads CASSVHGTGELFF. The CDR3 region has the DNA TGTGCCAGCAGCGTACATGGCACCGGGGAGCTGTTTTTT.